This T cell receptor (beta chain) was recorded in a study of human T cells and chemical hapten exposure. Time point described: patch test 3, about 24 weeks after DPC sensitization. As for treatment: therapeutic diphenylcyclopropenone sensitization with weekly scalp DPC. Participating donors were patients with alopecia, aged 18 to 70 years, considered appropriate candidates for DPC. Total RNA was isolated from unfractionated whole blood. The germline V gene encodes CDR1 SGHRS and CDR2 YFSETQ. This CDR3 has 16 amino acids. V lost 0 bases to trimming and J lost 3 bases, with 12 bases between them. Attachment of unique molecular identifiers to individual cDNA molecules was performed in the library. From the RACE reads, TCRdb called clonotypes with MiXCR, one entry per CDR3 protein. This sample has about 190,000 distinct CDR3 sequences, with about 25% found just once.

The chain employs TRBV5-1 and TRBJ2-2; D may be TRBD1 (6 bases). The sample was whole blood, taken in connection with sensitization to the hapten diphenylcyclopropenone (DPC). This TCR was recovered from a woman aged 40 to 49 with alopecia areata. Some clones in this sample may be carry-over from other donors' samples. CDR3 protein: CASSLEAGVDTGELFF. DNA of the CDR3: TGCGCCAGCAGCTTGGAAGCAGGGGTTGACACCGGGGAGCTGTTTTTT.